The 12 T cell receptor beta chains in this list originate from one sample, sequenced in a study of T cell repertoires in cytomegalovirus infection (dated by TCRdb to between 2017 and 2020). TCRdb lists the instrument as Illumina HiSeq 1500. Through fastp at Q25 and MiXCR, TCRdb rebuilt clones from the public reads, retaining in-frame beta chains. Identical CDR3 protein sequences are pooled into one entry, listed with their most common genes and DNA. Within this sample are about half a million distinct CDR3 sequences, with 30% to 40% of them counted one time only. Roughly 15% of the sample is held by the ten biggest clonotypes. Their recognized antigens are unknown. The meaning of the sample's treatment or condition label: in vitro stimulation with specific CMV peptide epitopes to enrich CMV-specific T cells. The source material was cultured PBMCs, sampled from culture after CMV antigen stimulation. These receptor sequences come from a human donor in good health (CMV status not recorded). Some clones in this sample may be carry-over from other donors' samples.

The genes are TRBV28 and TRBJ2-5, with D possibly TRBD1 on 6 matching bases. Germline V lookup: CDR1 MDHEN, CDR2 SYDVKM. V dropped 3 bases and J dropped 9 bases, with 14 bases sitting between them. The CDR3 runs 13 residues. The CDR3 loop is CASSFSGSGAQYF. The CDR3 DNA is TGTGCCAGCAGTTTTTCAGGGTCAGGGGCCCAGTACTTC.

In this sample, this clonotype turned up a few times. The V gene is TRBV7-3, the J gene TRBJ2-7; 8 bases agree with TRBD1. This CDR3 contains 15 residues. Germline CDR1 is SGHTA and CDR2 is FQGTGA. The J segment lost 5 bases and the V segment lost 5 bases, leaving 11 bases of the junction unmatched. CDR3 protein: CASSPSGTGRNEQYF. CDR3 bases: TGTGCCAGCAGCCCCTCTGGGACAGGTCGCAACGAGCAGTACTTC. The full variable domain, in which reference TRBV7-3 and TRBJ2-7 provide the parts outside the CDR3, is GAGVSQTPSNKVTEKGKYVELRCDPISGHTALYWYRQSLGQGPEFLIYFQGTGAADDSGLPNDRFFAVRPEGSVSTLKIQRTERGDSAVYLCASSPSGTGRNEQYFGPGTRLTVT.

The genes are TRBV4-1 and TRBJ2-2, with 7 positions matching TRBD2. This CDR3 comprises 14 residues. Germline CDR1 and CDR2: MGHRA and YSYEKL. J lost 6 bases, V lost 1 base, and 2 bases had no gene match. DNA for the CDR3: TGCGCCAGCAGCCAAGTACTAGCGTCCGGGGAGCTGTTTTTT. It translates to CASSQVLASGELFF.

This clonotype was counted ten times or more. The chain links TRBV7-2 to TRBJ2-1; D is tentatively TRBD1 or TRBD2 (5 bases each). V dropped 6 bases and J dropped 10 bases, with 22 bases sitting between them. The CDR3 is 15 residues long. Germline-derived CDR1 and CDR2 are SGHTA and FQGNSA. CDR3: CASRGDGVPLREQFF. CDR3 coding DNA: TGTGCCAGCAGGGGGGATGGCGTACCACTCAGGGAGCAGTTCTTC.

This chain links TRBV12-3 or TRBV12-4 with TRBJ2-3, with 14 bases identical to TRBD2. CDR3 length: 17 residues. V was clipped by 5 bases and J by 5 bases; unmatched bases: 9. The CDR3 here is CASSPRLAGGPEDTQYF. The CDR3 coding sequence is TGTGCCAGCAGTCCGAGACTAGCGGGAGGGCCAGAAGATACGCAGTATTTT.

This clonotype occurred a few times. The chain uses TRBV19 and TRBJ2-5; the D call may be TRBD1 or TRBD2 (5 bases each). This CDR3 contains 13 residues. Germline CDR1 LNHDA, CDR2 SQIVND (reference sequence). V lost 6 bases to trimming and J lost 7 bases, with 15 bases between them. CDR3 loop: CASRGRSVGTQYF. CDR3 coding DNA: TGTGCCAGTAGGGGACGGAGCGTAGGGACCCAGTACTTC.

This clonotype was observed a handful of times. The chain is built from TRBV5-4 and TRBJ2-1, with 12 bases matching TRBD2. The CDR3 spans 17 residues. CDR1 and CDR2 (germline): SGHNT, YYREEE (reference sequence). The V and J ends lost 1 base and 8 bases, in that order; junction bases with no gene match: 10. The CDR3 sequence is CASSLMGRTSGIDEQFF. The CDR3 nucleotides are TGTGCCAGCAGCTTGATGGGACGGACTAGCGGGATAGATGAGCAGTTCTTC.

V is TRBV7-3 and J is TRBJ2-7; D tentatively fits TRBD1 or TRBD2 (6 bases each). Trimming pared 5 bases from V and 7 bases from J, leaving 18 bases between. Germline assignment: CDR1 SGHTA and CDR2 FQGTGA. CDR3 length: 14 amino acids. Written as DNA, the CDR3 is TGTGCCAGCAGCCCAACCGGGAGAGGGGGAGAGCAGTACTTC. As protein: CASSPTGRGGEQYF.

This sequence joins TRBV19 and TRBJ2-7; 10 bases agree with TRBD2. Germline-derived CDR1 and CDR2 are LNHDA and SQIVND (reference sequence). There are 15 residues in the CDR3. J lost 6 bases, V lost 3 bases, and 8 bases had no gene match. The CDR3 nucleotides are TGTGCCAGTAGTATGGGCCTAGCGGGAGTACCCGAGCAGTACGTC. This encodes CASSMGLAGVPEQYV.

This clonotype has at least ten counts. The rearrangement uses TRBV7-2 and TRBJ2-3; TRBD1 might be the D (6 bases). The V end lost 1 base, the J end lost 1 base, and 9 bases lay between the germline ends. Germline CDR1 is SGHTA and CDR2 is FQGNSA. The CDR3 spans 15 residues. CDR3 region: CASSLGGRGTDTQYF. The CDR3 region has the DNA TGTGCCAGCAGCTTAGGGGGGCGCGGCACAGATACGCAGTATTTT.

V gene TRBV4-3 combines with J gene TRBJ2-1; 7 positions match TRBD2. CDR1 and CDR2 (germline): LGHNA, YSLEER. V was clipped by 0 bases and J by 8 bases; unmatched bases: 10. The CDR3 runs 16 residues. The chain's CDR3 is CASSQDGSGNVDEQFF. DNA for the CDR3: TGCGCCAGCAGCCAAGACGGAAGCGGGAACGTGGATGAGCAGTTCTTC.

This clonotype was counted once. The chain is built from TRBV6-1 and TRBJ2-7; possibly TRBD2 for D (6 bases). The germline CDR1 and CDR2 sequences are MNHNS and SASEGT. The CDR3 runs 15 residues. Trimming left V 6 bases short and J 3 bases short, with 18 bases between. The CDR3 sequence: CASSDRAGPYYEQYF. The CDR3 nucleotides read TGTGCCAGCAGCGACCGGGCGGGACCATACTACGAGCAGTACTTC.